These T cell receptor beta chains were read from a single sample in a study of blood T cell repertoires in COVID-19. Assay used: immunoSEQ multiplex PCR; TCRdb lists only in-frame clones, some missing. The sample carries some 80,000 clones, roughly 78% recorded once. Material for sequencing was peripheral blood. The receptors come from a woman aged 80 or over with active or convalescent COVID-19. CDR3s include the opening cysteine and the closing phenylalanine or tryptophan. The order of the fields is V gene, clone size, D gene, J gene, CDR3 DNA, CDR3 protein. The D gene is left open where the match is weak. A clone size is listed for some rows: how often the clone was seen (once, few, many), or a class if it is expanded.

V: TRBV7-2
size: few
D: -
J: TRBJ2-1
DNA: TGTGCCAGCAGACTCAGGGGCTCCTACAATGAGCAGTTCTTC
CDR3: CASRLRGSYNEQFF

V: TRBV6-5
size: -
D: TRBD1
J: TRBJ2-7
DNA: TGTGCCAGCAGTTACTCGACAGGGAACTACGAGCAGTACTTC
CDR3: CASSYSTGNYEQYF

V: TRBV2
size: -
D: -
J: TRBJ1-1
DNA: TGTGCCAGCAGTGGGCCGTCGAACACTGAAGCTTTCTTT
CDR3: CASSGPSNTEAFF

V: TRBV6-5
size: -
D: -
J: TRBJ1-1
DNA: TGTGCCAGCAGCACACCAGGGAACACTGAAGCTTTCTTT
CDR3: CASSTPGNTEAFF

V: TRBV14
size: -
D: -
J: TRBJ2-1
DNA: TGTGCCAGCAGCCGAGGCCAGGGGCACAATGAGCAGTTCTTC
CDR3: CASSRGQGHNEQFF

V: TRBV28
size: once
D: TRBD1
J: TRBJ1-6
DNA: TGTGCCAGCAGTGCCGGACAGGGAAATTCACCCCTCCACTTT
CDR3: CASSAGQGNSPLHF

V: TRBV5-5
size: -
D: -
J: TRBJ2-1
DNA: TGTGCCAGCAGCTTCGACGGGGGACTTGGGGATGAGCAGTTCTTC
CDR3: CASSFDGGLGDEQFF

V: TRBV5-1
size: -
D: TRBD1
J: TRBJ2-7
DNA: TGCGCCAGCAGCCAGCAGGACAGGGCCTCCTACGAGCAGTACTTC
CDR3: CASSQQDRASYEQYF

V: TRBV4-2
size: -
D: TRBD2
J: TRBJ2-7
DNA: TGTGCCAGCAGCCTAGCGGGAAGCTCCTACGAGCAGTACTTC
CDR3: CASSLAGSSYEQYF

V: TRBV5-1
size: -
D: TRBD2
J: TRBJ2-7
DNA: TGCGCCAGCAGCTGGACCGGGACTACGGCCTCCTACGAGCAGTACTTC
CDR3: CASSWTGTTASYEQYF

V: TRBV30
size: few
D: TRBD2
J: TRBJ2-7
DNA: TGTGCCTGGGGAATTAGCGGGAGGAACTACGAGCAGTACTTC
CDR3: CAWGISGRNYEQYF

V: TRBV19
size: -
D: TRBD2
J: TRBJ2-7
DNA: TGTGCCAGTAGTGAAGTATCGTTTAGCGGGAGCAGCTACGAGCAGTACTTC
CDR3: CASSEVSFSGSSYEQYF

V: TRBV4-3
size: few
D: TRBD2
J: TRBJ2-2
DNA: TGCGCCAGCAGCCGCAAGTTATACAGCGGGGGGACGAACACCGGGGAGCTGTTTTTT
CDR3: CASSRKLYSGGTNTGELFF

V: TRBV11-2
size: -
D: -
J: TRBJ2-2
DNA: TGTGCCAGCAGCTTAAAGGGACTCTCTACTTACGCGAACACCGGGGAGCTGTTTTTT
CDR3: CASSLKGLSTYANTGELFF

V: TRBV7-3
size: -
D: TRBD2
J: TRBJ2-1
DNA: TGTGCCAGCAGCCCCCCAAGGGGAGCGGGGGCTGAGCAGTTCTTC
CDR3: CASSPPRGAGAEQFF

V: TRBV28
size: -
D: TRBD2
J: TRBJ2-5
DNA: TGTGCCAGCAGTTTATGGGGACTAGCGGGGATCCAAGAGACCCAGTACTTC
CDR3: CASSLWGLAGIQETQYF

V: TRBV3-1/TRBV3-2
size: -
D: TRBD1
J: TRBJ1-2
DNA: TGTGCCAGCAGCCGAAAACAGGGGCCCGACCACTATGGCTACACCTTC
CDR3: CASSRKQGPDHYGYTF

V: TRBV19
size: few
D: -
J: TRBJ2-7
DNA: TGTGCCAGTAGTATCCGGTCGGGGGACTCCTACGAGCAGTACTTC
CDR3: CASSIRSGDSYEQYF

V: TRBV4-1
size: once
D: TRBD2
J: TRBJ2-1
DNA: TGCGCCAGCAGCCTGCTAGGCGGGAGTAACAATGAGCAGTTCTTC
CDR3: CASSLLGGSNNEQFF

V: TRBV7-2
size: -
D: TRBD1
J: TRBJ1-2
DNA: TGTGCCAGCAGCTTAGTGGAGGGGGCAAAAATCGGCTACACCTTC
CDR3: CASSLVEGAKIGYTF

V: TRBV3-1/TRBV3-2
size: once
D: TRBD1
J: TRBJ2-4
DNA: TGTGCCAGCAGCCAAGGGACAGGGTCGGCCAAAAACATTCAGTACTTC
CDR3: CASSQGTGSAKNIQYF

V: TRBV29-1
size: -
D: TRBD2
J: TRBJ2-2
DNA: TGCAGCGTTGAAGATGGGGCGGGAGCCCCCACCGGGGAGCTGTTTTTT
CDR3: CSVEDGAGAPTGELFF

V: TRBV4-2
size: -
D: TRBD1
J: TRBJ2-7
DNA: TGTGCCAGCAGCCACCTAACAGGGGGAACCTACGAGCAGTACTTC
CDR3: CASSHLTGGTYEQYF

V: TRBV28
size: -
D: -
J: TRBJ2-7
DNA: TGTGCCAGCAGTTTCGACCAGGGTGCCTACGAGCAGTACTTC
CDR3: CASSFDQGAYEQYF

V: TRBV7-9
size: -
D: -
J: TRBJ1-2
DNA: TGTGCCAGCAGCCCGATGGTGGGAGGGGCGGGGGCAGGAGGCTACACCTTC
CDR3: CASSPMVGGAGAGGYTF